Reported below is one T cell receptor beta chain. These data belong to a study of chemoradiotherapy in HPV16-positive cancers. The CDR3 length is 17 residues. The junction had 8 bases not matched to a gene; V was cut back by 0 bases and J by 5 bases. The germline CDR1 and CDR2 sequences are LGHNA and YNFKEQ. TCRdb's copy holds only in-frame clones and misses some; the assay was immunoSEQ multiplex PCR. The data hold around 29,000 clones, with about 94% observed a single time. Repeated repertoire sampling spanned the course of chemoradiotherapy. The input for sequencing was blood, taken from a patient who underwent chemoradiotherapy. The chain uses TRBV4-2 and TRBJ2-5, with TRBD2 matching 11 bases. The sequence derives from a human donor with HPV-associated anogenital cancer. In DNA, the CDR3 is TGTGCCAGCAGCCAAGAACGTAGCGGGAGGGCTTGGGAGACCCAGTACTTC. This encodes CASSQERSGRAWETQYF.